This T cell receptor (beta chain) was sequenced during a study of shared clonotypes between healthy human individuals. Generated by immunoSEQ multiplex PCR, the TCRdb table keeps only in-frame clones and is missing some. The sample includes under 600,000 clones, 97% of them seen just once. With regard to this clone: The sample carries other DNA sequences with the same CDR3.

This CDR3 contains 12 residues. Trimming removed 6 bases at V and 6 bases at J, with 10 bases between. CDR1 MNHEY and CDR2 SMNVEV come from the germline V gene (reference sequence). The source material was naive CD4+ T cells sorted from blood. Regarding subset: CD45RA+ positively selected. This clonotype originated in a woman aged 30 to 39 in good health. The chain links TRBV27 to TRBJ2-3; D perhaps matches TRBD2 (5 bases). CDR3 DNA sequence: TGTGCCAGCAGACCATCTAGCGATACGCAGTATTTT. Translation: CASRPSSDTQYF.